This TCR beta chain derives from a study of shared clonotypes between healthy human individuals. The donors were all Caucasian adults (living in Nashville, Tennessee). This clone showed up just a few times. As yet, its antigen is unknown. This table comes from immunoSEQ multiplex PCR, and its TCRdb copy is limited to in-frame clones, with some not included. The sample yields around 700,000 clones, roughly 70% seen once. The V and J ends lost 6 bases and 5 bases respectively, with 17 bases between them. The CDR3 totals 14 residues. Germline-derived CDR1 and CDR2 are MNHNY and SVGAGI (reference sequence). Points from the study as a whole: It was anticipated that sequencing depth would influence how many clonotypes donors shared.

The sequenced material came from memory CD4+ T cells sorted from blood. Subset meaning: CD45RA-negative fraction. This receptor was identified in a woman under 40 in good health. This chain links TRBV6-6 with TRBJ2-7; TRBD2 is a possible D gene (6 bases). The CDR3 loop reads CASSPQGRGNEQYF. In DNA, the CDR3 is TGTGCCAGCAGCCCCCAGGGACGGGGGAACGAGCAGTACTTC.